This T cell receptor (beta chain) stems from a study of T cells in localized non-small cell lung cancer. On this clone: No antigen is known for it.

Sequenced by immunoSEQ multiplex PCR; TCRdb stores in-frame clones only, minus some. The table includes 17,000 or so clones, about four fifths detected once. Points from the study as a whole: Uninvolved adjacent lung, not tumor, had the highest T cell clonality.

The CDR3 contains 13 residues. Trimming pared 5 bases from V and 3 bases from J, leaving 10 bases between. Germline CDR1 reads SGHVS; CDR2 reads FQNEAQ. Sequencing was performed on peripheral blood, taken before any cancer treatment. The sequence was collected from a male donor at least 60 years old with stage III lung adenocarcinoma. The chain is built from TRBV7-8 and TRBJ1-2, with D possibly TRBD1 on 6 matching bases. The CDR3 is CASSRRQDYGYTF. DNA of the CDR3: TGTGCCAGCAGCCGCCGACAGGACTATGGCTACACCTTC.